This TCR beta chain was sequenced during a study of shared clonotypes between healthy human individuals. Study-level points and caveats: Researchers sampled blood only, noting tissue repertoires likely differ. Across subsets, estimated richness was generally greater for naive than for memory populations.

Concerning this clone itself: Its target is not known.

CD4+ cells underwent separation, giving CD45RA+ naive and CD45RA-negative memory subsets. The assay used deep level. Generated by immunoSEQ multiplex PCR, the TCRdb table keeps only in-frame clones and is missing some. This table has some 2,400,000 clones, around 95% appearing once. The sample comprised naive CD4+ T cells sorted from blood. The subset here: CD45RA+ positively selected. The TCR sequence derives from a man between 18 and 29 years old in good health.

The CDR3 DNA sequence: TGTGCCCTGGATTCCCGGGGACCCTACGAGCAGTACTTC. Translation: CALDSRGPYEQYF. The chain is built from TRBV30 and TRBJ2-7; D could derive from TRBD1 or TRBD2 (5 bases each). The CDR3 is 13 amino acids. Between the trimmed V and J ends, which lost 8 bases and 2 bases, there was a span of 16 bases. The germline CDR1 and CDR2 sequences are GTSNPN and SVGIG (reference sequence).